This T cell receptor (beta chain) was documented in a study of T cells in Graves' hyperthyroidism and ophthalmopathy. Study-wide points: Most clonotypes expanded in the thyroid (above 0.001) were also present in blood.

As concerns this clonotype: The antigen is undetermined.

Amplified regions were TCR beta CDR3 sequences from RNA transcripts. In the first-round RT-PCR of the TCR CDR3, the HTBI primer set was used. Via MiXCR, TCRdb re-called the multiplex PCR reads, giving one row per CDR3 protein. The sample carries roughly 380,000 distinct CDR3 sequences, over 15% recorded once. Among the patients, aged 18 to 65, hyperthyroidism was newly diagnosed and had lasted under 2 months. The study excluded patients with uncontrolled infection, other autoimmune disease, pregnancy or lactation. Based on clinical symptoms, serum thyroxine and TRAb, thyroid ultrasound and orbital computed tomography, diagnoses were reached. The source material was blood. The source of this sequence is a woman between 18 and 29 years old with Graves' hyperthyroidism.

Here the CDR3 DNA reads TGTGCCAGCAGTGGACCTAATGGGCAAGAGACCCAGTACTTC. The encoded protein is CASSGPNGQETQYF. The rearrangement uses TRBV12-3 or TRBV12-4 and TRBJ2-5; no firm D call. The CDR3 length is 14 residues. Trimming cost V 5 bases and J 2 bases, with 12 bases left between them.